These 6 T cell receptor beta chains came from one sample sequenced in a study of vaccination effects on CD4 cells after COVID-19. Their antigens are not known. Antigen-specific CD4+ T cells were expanded (with viral peptide pools) by the ViraFEST assay ahead of sequencing. At the end of 10 days of culture, CD4+ T cells were isolated. The participants, recipients of two vaccine doses, got either BNT162b2 or mRNA-1273. Profiling relied on immunoSEQ multiplex PCR, and the TCRdb table lists in-frame clones only, not all of them. The sample yields over 60,000 clones, over 70% seen once. The sample in question was CD4+ T cells from PBMCs cultured with HCoV-229E spike peptides, obtained after COVID-19 vaccination. All receptors come from a human donor who received a COVID-19 vaccine.

This clone appeared a few times. The chain uses TRBV18 and TRBJ1-2; TRBD1 aligns across 8 bases. This CDR3 is built from 17 residues. The germline V gene has CDR1 KGHSH and CDR2 LQKENI. The J segment lost 0 bases and the V segment lost 3 bases, leaving 9 bases of the junction unmatched. CDR3 sequence reads: CASSPPAGGTSNYGYTF. CDR3 DNA sequence: TGTGCCAGCTCACCTCCGGCAGGGGGCACCTCTAACTATGGCTACACCTTC.

The chain joins TRBV28 to TRBJ2-7; TRBD2 is a possible D gene (6 bases). Germline V CDR1 and CDR2: MDHEN, SYDVKM. V gave up 4 bases and J gave up 9 bases, with 16 bases separating them. The CDR3 runs 13 residues. This CDR3 reads CASSSRNRDWQYV. CDR3 in DNA: TGTGCCAGCAGTTCACGTAATCGGGACTGGCAGTACGTC.

This chain joins TRBV19 and TRBJ2-1; 12 bases are shared with TRBD2. CDR1 and CDR2 (germline): LNHDA, SQIVND (reference sequence). CDR3 length: 16 amino acids. Germline trimming cut 6 bases from V and 4 bases from J; bases unmatched to any gene: 7. CDR3 nucleotide sequence: TGTGCCAGTAGCGCCGGGACTAGCGGGTGGTACAATGAGCAGTTCTTC. Translating it yields CASSAGTSGWYNEQFF.

V and J are TRBV24-1 and TRBJ2-3; possible D gene TRBD1, 6 bases. The CDR3 covers 15 residues. V was trimmed by 6 bases and J by 2 bases, leaving 14 bases between them. The germline V gene encodes CDR1 KGHDR and CDR2 SFDVKD. CDR3 sequence: CATSLRGNPTDTQYF. In nucleotides, the CDR3 is TGTGCCACCAGTCTCAGGGGCAACCCCACAGATACGCAGTATTTT.

The V gene is TRBV30, the J gene TRBJ1-1; possible D gene TRBD1, 5 bases. Trimming removed 5 bases at V and 7 bases at J, with 17 bases between. This CDR3 region has 13 residues. From germline, CDR1 is GTSNPN and CDR2 SVGIG (reference sequence). Here the CDR3 reads CAWGNGVGGEAFF. CDR3 DNA sequence: TGTGCCTGGGGGAATGGAGTGGGGGGTGAAGCTTTCTTT.

The genes are TRBV5-1 and TRBJ2-7; a weak D match, TRBD1 (5 bases). The V and J ends lost 0 bases and 3 bases respectively, with 13 bases between them. Germline V gene lookup returns CDR1 SGHRS and CDR2 YFSETQ. The CDR3 runs 15 residues. Here the CDR3 DNA reads TGCGCCAGCAGCTTGGGGAGCGCAGGGTTCTACGAGCAGTACGTC. This translates into CASSLGSAGFYEQYV.